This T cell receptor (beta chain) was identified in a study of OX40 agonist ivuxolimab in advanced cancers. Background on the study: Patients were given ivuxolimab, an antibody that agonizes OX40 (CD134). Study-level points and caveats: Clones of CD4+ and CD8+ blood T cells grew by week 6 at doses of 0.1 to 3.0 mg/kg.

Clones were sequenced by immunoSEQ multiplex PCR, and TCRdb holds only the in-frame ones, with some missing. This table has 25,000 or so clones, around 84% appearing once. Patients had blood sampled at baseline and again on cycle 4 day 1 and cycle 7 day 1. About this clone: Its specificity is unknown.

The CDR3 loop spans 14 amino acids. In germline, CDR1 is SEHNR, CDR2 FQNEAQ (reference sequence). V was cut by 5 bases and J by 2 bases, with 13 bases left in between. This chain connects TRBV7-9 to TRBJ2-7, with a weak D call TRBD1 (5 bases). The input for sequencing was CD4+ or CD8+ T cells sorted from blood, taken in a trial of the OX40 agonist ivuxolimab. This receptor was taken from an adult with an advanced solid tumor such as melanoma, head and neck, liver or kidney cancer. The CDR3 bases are TGTGCCAGCAGCCTCCGTGACAGTACCTACGAGCAGTACTTC. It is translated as CASSLRDSTYEQYF.